The clone carrying this TCR beta chain counts as large. Antigen specificity is unknown. Mouse gene names apply. The read terminates 1 residue ahead of where the CDR3 ends, so the germline J gene completes it. Profiled with immunoSEQ multiplex PCR; TCRdb holds only in-frame clones, not every one. The repertoire consists of about 1,700 clones, with approximately 53% occurring once and the leading ten covering roughly 22%. Time point specified: mouse harvest day 14 after allogeneic transplant. Mouse grafts combined 10^7 T-cell-depleted bone marrow cells with 10^6 splenic CD5+ T cells. Tissues came from B6→BALB/c major-mismatch GVHD mice at day 7 or 14. The data were obtained in a study of tissue T cells after allogeneic stem cell transplantation. Points from the study as a whole: Only a limited share of tissue TCRs appeared in blood or spleen.

Germline lookup yields CDR1 NNHDY and CDR2 SYVADS. The CDR3 consists of 13 residues. Trimming at V came to 4 bases and at J to 1 base, leaving 2 bases not matched to a gene. The specimen sequenced was gut tissue. The chain employs TRBV13-3 and TRBJ2-7; 7 nucleotides match TRBD2. This clonotype was sampled from a female BALB/c mouse given C57BL/6 T cells with graft-versus-host disease after an allogeneic hematopoietic cell transplant. CDR3 sequence: CASSQGLSYEQYF. The sequenced CDR3 bases are TGTGCCAGCAGTCAGGGACTGTCCTATGAACAGTAC.